This entry describes one T cell receptor beta chain. The data were taken from a study of control samples from healthy donors and cancer patients. Unmatched junction bases numbered 6, after V lost 5 bases and J lost 6 bases. Per the germline V gene, CDR1 is SGHKS and CDR2 is YYEKEE (reference sequence). The CDR3 is 14 residues long. Using immunoSEQ multiplex PCR, the repertoire was profiled, and TCRdb retains in-frame clones only, with some absent. The sample has 190,000 or so clones, roughly 91% seen once. The source of this sequence is a man aged 18 to 29 in good health. The chain recombines TRBV5-5 with TRBJ2-2; 8 nucleotides align to TRBD1. Sequenced material: blood. CDR3 loop: CASSWDRPAGELFF. The CDR3 bases are TGTGCCAGCAGTTGGGACAGGCCTGCCGGGGAGCTGTTTTTT.